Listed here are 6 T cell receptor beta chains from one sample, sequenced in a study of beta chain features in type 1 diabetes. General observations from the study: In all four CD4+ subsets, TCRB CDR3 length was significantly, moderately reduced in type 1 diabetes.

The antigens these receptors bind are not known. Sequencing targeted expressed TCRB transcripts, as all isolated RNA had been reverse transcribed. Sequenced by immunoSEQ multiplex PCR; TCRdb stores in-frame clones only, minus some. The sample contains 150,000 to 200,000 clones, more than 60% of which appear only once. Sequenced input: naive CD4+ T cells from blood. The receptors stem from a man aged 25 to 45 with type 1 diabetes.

CDR3 in amino acids: CASSLPGLATDTQYF. The CDR3 DNA sequence: TGTGCCAGCAGTCTACCTGGACTAGCCACAGATACGCAGTATTTT. J is TRBJ2-3 and V is TRBV7-2; 8 bases match TRBD2. CDR3 length: 15 residues. With V trimmed by 6 bases and J by 2 bases, 7 bases remained unmatched. Per germline, CDR1 SGHTA and CDR2 FQGNSA. The whole variable domain, remainder taken from reference TRBV7-2 and TRBJ2-3, is GAGVSQSPSNKVTEKGKDVELRCDPISGHTALYWYRQSLGQGLEFLIYFQGNSAPDKSGLPSDRFSAERTGGSVSTLTIQRTQQEDSAVYLCASSLPGLATDTQYFGPGTRLTVL.

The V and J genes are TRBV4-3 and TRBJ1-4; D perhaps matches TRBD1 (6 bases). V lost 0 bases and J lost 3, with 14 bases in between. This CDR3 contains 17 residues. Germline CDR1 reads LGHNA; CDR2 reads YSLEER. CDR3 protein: CASSQDHRAPPNEKLFF. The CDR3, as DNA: TGCGCCAGCAGCCAAGACCACAGGGCACCTCCTAATGAAAAACTGTTTTTT.

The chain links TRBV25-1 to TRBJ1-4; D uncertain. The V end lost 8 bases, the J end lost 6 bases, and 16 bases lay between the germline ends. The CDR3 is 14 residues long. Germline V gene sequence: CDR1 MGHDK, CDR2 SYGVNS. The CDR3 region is CASSKHGEDEKLFF. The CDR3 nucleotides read TGTGCCAGCTCTAAGCACGGGGAAGATGAAAAACTGTTTTTT.

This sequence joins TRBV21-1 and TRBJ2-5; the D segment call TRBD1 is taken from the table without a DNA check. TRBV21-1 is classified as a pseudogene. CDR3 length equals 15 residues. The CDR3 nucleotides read TGTGCCAGCAACAGGGCGACGAATCCGGAAGAGACCCAGTACTTC. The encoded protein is CASNRATNPEETQYF.

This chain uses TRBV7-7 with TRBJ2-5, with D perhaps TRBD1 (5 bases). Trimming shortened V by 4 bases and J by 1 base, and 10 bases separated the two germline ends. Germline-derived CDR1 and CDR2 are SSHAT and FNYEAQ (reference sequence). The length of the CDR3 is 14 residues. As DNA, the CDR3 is TGTGCCAGCAGCTCTGGGGCAGGCCAAGAGACCCAGTACTTC. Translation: CASSSGAGQETQYF.

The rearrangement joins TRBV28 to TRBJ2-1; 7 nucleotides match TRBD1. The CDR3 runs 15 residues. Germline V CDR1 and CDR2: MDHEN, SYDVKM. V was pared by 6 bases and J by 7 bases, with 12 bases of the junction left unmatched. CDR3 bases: TGTGCCAGCAGCTCTCCTTCGGGACAGAAAAATGAGCAGTTCTTC. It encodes CASSSPSGQKNEQFF.